The clone carrying this TCR beta chain was seen only a few times. Antigen specificity is unknown. This sample stems from a study of T cells in Graves' hyperthyroidism and ophthalmopathy. Across the whole study: Blood was drawn when the patient was first diagnosed and still untreated.

There were TCR beta CDR3 regions amplified from RNA transcripts. An initial round of RT-PCR targeting the TCR CDR3 relied on the HTBI primer set. TCRdb re-analysed the multiplex PCR reads in MiXCR, keeping a single row per CDR3 protein. Of about 350,000 distinct CDR3 sequences in the sample, about 14% were seen once. Study-wide results and limits: In simple terms, a model built on 13 V-J features told ophthalmopathy apart from stable hyperthyroidism. Most thyroid clonotypes that were expanded above 0.001 also turned up in blood.

The CDR3 runs 17 residues. Trimming cost V 2 bases and J 5 bases; bases outside gene matches: 14. CDR1 and CDR2 (germline): GTSNPN, SVGIG (reference sequence). This receptor was obtained from a woman aged 25 to 39 with Graves' hyperthyroidism. The sequenced sample was blood. The chain recombines TRBV30 with TRBJ2-3; TRBD1 agrees at 9 bases. CDR3 residues: CAWSHPPGQGRGDTQYF. CDR3 nucleotides: TGTGCCTGGAGTCACCCACCGGGACAGGGTAGGGGAGATACGCAGTATTTT.